The rows below give T cell receptor beta chains drawn from one sample of a study of regulatory T cells in long-lasting Graves disease. A single record per CDR3 protein comes from TCRdb applying MiXCR to the multiplex PCR reads. The sample consists of some 420,000 distinct CDR3 sequences, 22% of them appearing once. The material sequenced was peripheral blood mononuclear cells (PBMCs), taken when the disease was refractory, from a patient treated with antithyroid drugs. These receptors were taken from a female donor with Graves disease. Both conserved end residues are part of each CDR3. The order of the fields is D gene, clone size, J gene, V gene, CDR3 protein, CDR3 DNA. A D gene is named only where the DNA matches it firmly. Clone size appears in some rows only: once, few, many, or a class for an expanded clone.

>-|-|TRBJ1-5|TRBV5-1
CASSLAPDQPQHF
TGCGCCAGCAGCTTGGCCCCAGATCAGCCCCAGCATTTT
>-|many|TRBJ1-2|TRBV24-1
CATSDQKGYTF
TGTGCCACCAGTGATCAGAAGGGCTACACCTTC
>-|many|TRBJ1-1|TRBV12-3/TRBV12-4
CASSPRESEAFF
TGTGCCAGCAGCCCGAGGGAATCTGAAGCTTTCTTT
>TRBD2|many|TRBJ2-5|TRBV6-1
CASIKRGGDQETQYF
TGTGCCAGCATCAAGCGCGGGGGGGATCAAGAGACCCAGTACTTC
>-|many|TRBJ1-2|TRBV6-5
CASSYSAGGSYGYTF
TGTGCCAGCAGTTACTCGGCGGGGGGGTCATATGGCTACACCTTC
>TRBD2|-|TRBJ2-7|TRBV7-6
CASSLQEGLAGMGSYEQYF
TGTGCCAGCAGCTTACAGGAGGGACTAGCGGGGATGGGGTCCTACGAGCAGTACTTC
>TRBD1|many|TRBJ2-5|TRBV28
CASSYPGQGVGETQYF
TGTGCCAGCAGTTACCCGGGACAGGGAGTTGGAGAGACCCAGTACTTC
>-|few|TRBJ1-1|TRBV9
CASSPTGTTEAFF
TGTGCCAGCAGCCCAACCGGGACCACTGAAGCTTTCTTT
>-|many|TRBJ2-7|TRBV27
CASSLSGTVPLEYEQYF
TGTGCCAGCAGTTTAAGCGGGACAGTCCCCCTCGAGTACGAGCAGTACTTC
>TRBD1|many|TRBJ1-6|TRBV28
CASSDRGNSPLHF
TGTGCCAGCAGCGACAGGGGTAATTCACCCCTCCACTTT
>-|many|TRBJ1-5|TRBV12-3/TRBV12-4
CASQAVGQPQHF
TGTGCCAGCCAGGCCGTTGGACAGCCCCAGCATTTT
>-|many|TRBJ2-2|TRBV29-1
CSVEVQGLAGELFF
TGCAGCGTTGAAGTACAGGGTCTAGCCGGGGAGCTGTTTTTT
>TRBD2|-|TRBJ2-1|TRBV29-1
CSAPRLAGGNSYNGEQFF
TGCAGCGCCCCCCGGCTAGCGGGGGGAAACTCCTACAATGGTGAGCAGTTCTTC
>TRBD2|few|TRBJ2-3|TRBV28
CASSNPGGTDTQYF
TGTGCCAGCAGCAACCCGGGGGGAACAGATACGCAGTATTTT
>-|many|TRBJ1-5|TRBV28
CASSLGRSNQPQHF
TGTGCCAGCAGTTTGGGGAGGAGCAATCAGCCCCAGCATTTT
>-|few|TRBJ1-2|TRBV20-1
CSARSIRDFDGYTF
TGCAGTGCTAGATCAATCCGGGACTTCGATGGCTACACCTTC
>TRBD2|many|TRBJ2-5|TRBV7-3
CASSRGTLAGQETQYF
TGTGCCAGCAGCCGTGGGACACTAGCGGGCCAAGAGACCCAGTACTTC
>-|few|TRBJ1-1|TRBV19
CASAWGSDTEAFF
TGTGCCAGTGCTTGGGGGTCGGACACTGAAGCTTTCTTT
>-|many|TRBJ2-2|TRBV7-2
CASSPESGGELFF
TGTGCCAGCAGCCCAGAGTCCGGCGGGGAGCTGTTTTTT
>-|many|TRBJ2-6|TRBV6-1
CASGVSGANVLTF
TGTGCCAGCGGGGTCTCTGGGGCCAACGTCCTGACTTTC
>-|once|TRBJ2-7|TRBV7-2
CASSQSSVGPYEQHF
TGTGCCAGCAGCCAATCCAGCGTGGGGCCCTACGAGCAGCACTTC
>TRBD1|-|TRBJ2-2|TRBV6-2/TRBV6-3
CVSSPGTVTSNTGELFF
TGTGTCAGCAGTCCCGGGACAGTTACTTCGAACACCGGGGAGCTGTTTTTT